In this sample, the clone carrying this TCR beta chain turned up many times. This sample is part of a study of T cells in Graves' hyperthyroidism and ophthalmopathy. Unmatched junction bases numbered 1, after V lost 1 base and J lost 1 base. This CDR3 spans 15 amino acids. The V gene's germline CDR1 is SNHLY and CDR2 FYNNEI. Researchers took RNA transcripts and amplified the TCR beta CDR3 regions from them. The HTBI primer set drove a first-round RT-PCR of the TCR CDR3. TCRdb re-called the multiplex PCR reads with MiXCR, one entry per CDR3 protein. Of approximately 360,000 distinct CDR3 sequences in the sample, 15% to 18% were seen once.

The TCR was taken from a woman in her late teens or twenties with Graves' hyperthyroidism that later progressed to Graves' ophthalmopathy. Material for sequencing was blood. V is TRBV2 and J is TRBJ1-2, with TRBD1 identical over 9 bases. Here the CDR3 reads CASSEGTGVNYGYTF. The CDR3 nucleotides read TGTGCCAGCAGTGAAGGGACAGGGGTTAACTATGGCTACACCTTC.